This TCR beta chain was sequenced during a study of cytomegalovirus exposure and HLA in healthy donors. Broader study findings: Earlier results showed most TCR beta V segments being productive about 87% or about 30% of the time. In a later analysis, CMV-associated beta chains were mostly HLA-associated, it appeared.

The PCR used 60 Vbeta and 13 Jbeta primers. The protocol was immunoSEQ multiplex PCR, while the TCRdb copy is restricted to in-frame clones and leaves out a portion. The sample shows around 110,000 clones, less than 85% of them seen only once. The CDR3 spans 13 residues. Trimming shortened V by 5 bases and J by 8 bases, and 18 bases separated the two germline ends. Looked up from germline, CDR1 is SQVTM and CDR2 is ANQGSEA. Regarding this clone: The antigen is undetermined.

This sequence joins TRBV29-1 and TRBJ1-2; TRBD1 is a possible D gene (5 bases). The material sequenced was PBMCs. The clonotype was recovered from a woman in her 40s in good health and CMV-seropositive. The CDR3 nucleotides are TGCAGCGTTTCCAGGGATCCCACCTTGGGCTACACCTTC. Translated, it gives CSVSRDPTLGYTF.